This T cell receptor (beta chain) was identified in a study of beta chain features in type 1 diabetes. Study-wide results and caveats: Type 1 diabetes patients had moderately but significantly shorter TCRB CDR3s in all four CD4+ subsets. Because the template was cDNA, high-expressing cells might be over-represented.

cDNA synthesis used the whole RNA isolate, giving expressed TCRB sequences. Stem cell-like memory T cell samples averaged about 1.01 million immunoSEQ reads each. Only in-frame clones appear in the TCRdb table, and some are missing; sequencing was by immunoSEQ multiplex PCR. The repertoire holds tens of thousands of clones, with 25% to 35% as singletons. A remark on this clone: Its specificity is not known.

V shed 6 bases and J shed 5 bases, with 12 bases lying between them. The germline CDR1 and CDR2 sequences are MNHEY and SVGAGI. The CDR3 extends over 13 amino acids. This chain links TRBV6-5 with TRBJ2-3; D might be TRBD2 (5 bases). The clonotype was recovered from a woman younger than 30 in good health. Sequenced material: stem cell memory CD4+ T cells from blood. The CDR3 reads CASRWTQQDTQYF. CDR3 bases: TGTGCCAGCAGATGGACTCAGCAAGATACGCAGTATTTT.